This is a list of T cell receptor beta chains from one sample in a study of OX40 agonist ivuxolimab in advanced cancers. The assay was immunoSEQ multiplex PCR, and TCRdb's table has in-frame clones only and misses some. The repertoire has 55,000 to 75,000 clones, around four fifths of them found once; the top ten carry almost 6%. This sample comprised CD4+ or CD8+ T cells sorted from blood, obtained in a trial of the OX40 agonist ivuxolimab. These receptors all come from an adult with an advanced solid tumor such as melanoma, head and neck, liver or kidney cancer. The CDR3 runs from the conserved cysteine through the conserved F or W. The D gene is left open where the match is weak. The size of a clone is reported for some rows only, either as once, few or many, or as a class for expanded clones.

size	V	J	D	DNA	CDR3
.	TRBV27	TRBJ1-5	TRBD1	TGTGCCAGCAGCCTTCAAGGGACAGCGAATCAGCCCCAGCATTTT	CASSLQGTANQPQHF
.	TRBV4-3	TRBJ2-1	.	TGCGCCAGCAGCCTGGTGGGGGATTCGGTTGAGCAGTTCTTC	CASSLVGDSVEQFF
.	TRBV30	TRBJ2-7	TRBD1	TGTGCCTGGGAGGGAGTCGGGACAGGGGAGTACGAGCAGTACTTC	CAWEGVGTGEYEQYF
.	TRBV27	TRBJ1-6	.	TGTGCCAGCAGTTTACAACAGGGATATTCACCCCTCCACTTT	CASSLQQGYSPLHF
once	TRBV7-9	TRBJ2-1	TRBD2	TGTGCCAGCAGCTTAGGTAGCGGGAACCCCGATGAGCAGTTCTTC	CASSLGSGNPDEQFF
.	TRBV5-1	TRBJ2-2	.	TGCGCCAGCAGCTTGGGATCGAACACCGGGGAGCTGTTTTTT	CASSLGSNTGELFF
.	TRBV28	TRBJ2-7	TRBD1	TGTGCCAGCAGTTCCATTGGGACAGGGGTCTCCTACGAGCAGTACTTC	CASSSIGTGVSYEQYF
.	TRBV7-6	TRBJ1-1	TRBD1	TGTGCCAGCAGCTTAGCCGGGACAGGTTACACTGAAGCTTTCTTT	CASSLAGTGYTEAFF
.	TRBV29-1	TRBJ1-2	.	TGCAGCGTCTACAGGGTTGCTAACTATGGCTACACCTTC	CSVYRVANYGYTF
.	TRBV28	TRBJ1-4	TRBD1	TGTGCCAGCAGCTTTAACCGGGACAGGGGTGCAACTAATGAAAAACTGTTTTTT	CASSFNRDRGATNEKLFF
.	TRBV7-8	TRBJ2-6	.	TGTGCCAGCAGCTCCCTGGCGGGCTCCATCTCTGGGGCCAACGTCCTGACTTTC	CASSSLAGSISGANVLTF
.	TRBV5-8	TRBJ2-1	TRBD2	TGTGCCAGCAGCTTGGCCAAGCTAGCGGGGGGGTTCTCCTACAATGAGCAGTTCTTC	CASSLAKLAGGFSYNEQFF
.	TRBV7-6	TRBJ2-7	.	TGTGCCAGCAGCTTAACCACTAGTTCGGGCGAGCAGTACTTC	CASSLTTSSGEQYF
.	TRBV7-9	TRBJ2-2	.	TGTGCCAGCAGCGAACTTAGCGGTATGAGAAACACCGGGGAGCTGTTTTTT	CASSELSGMRNTGELFF
once	TRBV6-6	TRBJ1-6	.	TGTGCCAGCAGGTTAAAGCGGGGTTCACCCCTCCACTTT	CASRLKRGSPLHF
.	TRBV10-3	TRBJ2-1	.	TGTGCCATCAGTGAGATTGGGGGCAGGGGCAATGAGCAGTTCTTC	CAISEIGGRGNEQFF
.	TRBV28	TRBJ2-4	.	TGTGCCAGCCTTAGCGGCGGGAAAAACATTCAGTACTTC	CASLSGGKNIQYF
.	TRBV11-2	TRBJ2-7	.	TGTGCCAGCAGCTTCGGATGGGCGCAAACATCCTACGAGCAGTACTTC	CASSFGWAQTSYEQYF
.	TRBV5-4	TRBJ2-1	.	TGTGCCAGCAGTCAGGGGAGGCGGGAATCCTACAATGAGCAGTTCTTC	CASSQGRRESYNEQFF
once	TRBV20-1	TRBJ2-1	.	TGCAGTGCTAGGGACTACAATGAGCAGTTCTTC	CSARDYNEQFF
.	TRBV11-2	TRBJ2-1	.	TGTGCCAGCAGCTCGAGGGACGCCAGGAGCTACAATGAGCAGTTCTTC	CASSSRDARSYNEQFF
once	TRBV9	TRBJ2-3	TRBD1	TGTGCCAGCAGCGTAGCTACAGGGCTAGGGGGCCATACGCAGTATTTT	CASSVATGLGGHTQYF
.	TRBV19	TRBJ1-6	TRBD1	TGTGCCAGTAGTATGGCGGCAGGGGGCTTTTCACCCCTCCACTTT	CASSMAAGGFSPLHF